The count of the clone carrying this TCR beta chain is one. Its matching antigen is unknown. cDNA libraries of TCR beta carried unique molecular identifiers. Input amounts of roughly 0.9 to 10 million T cells were used. These gave roughly 0.5 million cDNA molecules, so each molecule approximated one T cell. MiXCR, run by TCRdb on the PCR reads, gives a single entry per CDR3 protein. The repertoire holds 450,000 or so distinct CDR3 sequences, with around 40% as singletons. This sample is part of a study of post-analysis software for immune sequencing data. Background on the study: Multiple sclerosis in the patients followed relapsing-remitting, secondary progressive and progressive-relapsing courses. Points from the study as a whole: When compared against controls, multiple sclerosis patients showed significantly lower normalized Chao1 diversity. Strong co-clustering by F measure was evident for samples that had been prepared in the same batch.

The receptor was derived from a girl aged 5 to 17 with multiple sclerosis. Sequenced material: blood.

The CDR3 nucleotides read TGTGCCATCAGTGTTAAGCGGGAGAATGAGCAGTTCTTC. Its protein product is CAISVKRENEQFF. The rearrangement links TRBV10-3 to TRBJ2-1; TRBD2 matches at 8 bases. CDR1 and CDR2 from the germline V gene are ENHRY and SYGVKD. V gave up 4 bases and J gave up 7 bases; unmatched junction bases: 3. This CDR3 region has 13 residues.